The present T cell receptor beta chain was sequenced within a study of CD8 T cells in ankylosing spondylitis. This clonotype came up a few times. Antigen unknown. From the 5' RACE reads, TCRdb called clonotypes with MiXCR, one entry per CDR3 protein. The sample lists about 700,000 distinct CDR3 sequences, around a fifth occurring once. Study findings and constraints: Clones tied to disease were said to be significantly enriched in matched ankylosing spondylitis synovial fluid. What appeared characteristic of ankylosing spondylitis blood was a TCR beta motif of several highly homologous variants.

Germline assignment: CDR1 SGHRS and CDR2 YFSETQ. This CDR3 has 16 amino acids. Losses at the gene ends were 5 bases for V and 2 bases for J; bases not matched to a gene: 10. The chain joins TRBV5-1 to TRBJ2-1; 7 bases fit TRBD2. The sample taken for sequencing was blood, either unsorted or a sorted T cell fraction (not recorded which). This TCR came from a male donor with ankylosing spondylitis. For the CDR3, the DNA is TGCGCCAGCAGTCTTGGTAGTGCGGGAGCCTACAATGAGCAGTTCTTC. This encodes CASSLGSAGAYNEQFF.